Below are 10 T cell receptor beta chains sequenced from a single sample in a study of naive and memory T cell subsets. Both TRBC1 and TRBC2 were covered by a beta constant-region primer of two equimolar oligonucleotides. A single record per CDR3 protein comes from TCRdb applying MiXCR to the UMI-ligation and nested PCR reads. The sample records about 85,000 distinct CDR3 sequences, about an eighth being singletons. The sample consisted of central memory CD4+ T cells from blood. These receptors were collected from a human donor in good health.

This clonotype was counted only a few times. The chain uses TRBV6-2 or TRBV6-3 and TRBJ2-1, with TRBD2 as a possible D gene (7 bases). CDR1 and CDR2 from the germline V gene are MNHEY and SVGEGT. The V and J ends lost 6 bases and 6 bases respectively, with 21 bases between them. The CDR3 has 16 amino acids. CDR3 loop: CASSRNPRGGGNEQFF. CDR3 sequence (DNA): TGTGCCAGCAGCCGAAATCCCAGGGGAGGGGGCAATGAGCAGTTCTTC.

This clonotype was observed a handful of times. The chain links TRBV7-9 to TRBJ2-7; D gene uncertain. Trimming shortened V by 7 bases and J by 5 bases, and 15 bases separated the two germline ends. The CDR3 has 13 residues. Per germline, CDR1 SEHNR and CDR2 FQNEAQ (reference sequence). CDR3 nucleotide sequence: TGTGCCAGCACCCCAGACAAAAGCAACGAGCAGTACTTC. It encodes CASTPDKSNEQYF.

V and J are TRBV28 and TRBJ1-5; 9 nucleotides align to TRBD1. Trimming at V came to 4 bases and at J to 5 bases, leaving 6 bases not matched to a gene. This CDR3 has 15 amino acids. Germline CDR1 is MDHEN and CDR2 is SYDVKM. The CDR3 DNA follows: TGTGCCAGCAGTTGGGGGACAGGGAGATATCAGCCCCAGCATTTT. As protein: CASSWGTGRYQPQHF.

This clonotype was detected many times. The rearrangement links TRBV27 to TRBJ2-1; D is ambiguous. The CDR3 runs to 13 residues. Germline V gene data show CDR1 as MNHEY and CDR2 as SMNVEV (reference sequence). V was cut by 1 base and J by 1 base, with 2 bases left in between. CDR3 amino acids: CASSLFSYNEQFF. The CDR3 DNA follows: TGTGCCAGCAGTTTATTTTCCTACAATGAGCAGTTCTTC.

This clonotype was found a few times. The chain employs TRBV30 and TRBJ1-1; D remains ambiguous. CDR1 and CDR2 from the germline V gene are GTSNPN and SVGIG (reference sequence). The CDR3 extends over 14 amino acids. V lost 3 bases to trimming and J lost 2 bases, with 13 bases between them. The CDR3 reads CAWRTKGGNTEAFF. The CDR3 bases are TGTGCCTGGAGGACTAAGGGCGGCAACACTGAAGCTTTCTTT.

CDR3 amino acids: CASSQERIAKNIQYF. CDR3 DNA sequence: TGTGCCAGCAGCCAAGAGCGGATAGCCAAAAACATTCAGTACTTC. This sequence joins TRBV4-2 and TRBJ2-4; D remains unclear. The V and J ends lost 0 bases and 0 bases respectively, with 6 bases between them. Germline values: CDR1 LGHNA, CDR2 YNFKEQ. The CDR3 runs 15 residues.

This clonotype was found a few times. The chain carries TRBV5-1 and TRBJ1-1; 8 nucleotides line up with TRBD1. There are 14 residues in the CDR3. The junction had 5 bases not matched to a gene; V was cut back by 2 bases and J by 5 bases. The germline V gene has CDR1 SGHRS and CDR2 YFSETQ. The CDR3 DNA is TGCGCCAGCAGCTTACGGACAGGGCGGACTGAAGCTTTCTTT. Protein sequence: CASSLRTGRTEAFF.

The sample holds a few counts of this clonotype. The V and J genes are TRBV7-2 and TRBJ2-7; D gene ambiguous. V was cut by 5 bases and J by 0 bases, with 8 bases left in between. The CDR3 runs 13 residues. CDR1 is SGHTA, CDR2 FQGNSA, per germline. The CDR3 nucleotides are TGTGCCAGCAGCAGGTACTTCTCCTACGAGCAGTACTTC. It yields the protein CASSRYFSYEQYF. The full variable domain, its missing parts supplied by reference TRBV7-2 and TRBJ2-7, is GAGVSQSPSNKVTEKGKDVELRCDPISGHTALYWYRQSLGQGLEFLIYFQGNSAPDKSGLPSDRFSAERTGGSVSTLTIQRTQQEDSAVYLCASSRYFSYEQYFGPGTRLTVT.

This chain links TRBV5-5 with TRBJ1-4, with D maybe TRBD1 (6 bases). V lost 7 bases to trimming and J lost 0 bases, with 10 bases between them. The CDR3 is 14 amino acids. Germline V gene lookup returns CDR1 SGHKS and CDR2 YYEKEE (reference sequence). DNA of the CDR3: TGTGCCAGCGACAGGATGGCAACTAATGAAAAACTGTTTTTT. It is translated as CASDRMATNEKLFF.

This clonotype was seen many times. The chain couples TRBV27 to TRBJ2-7; TRBD2 might be the D (6 bases). Germline assignment: CDR1 MNHEY and CDR2 SMNVEV (reference sequence). Trimming shortened V by 3 bases and J by 3 bases, and 21 bases separated the two germline ends. This CDR3 contains 17 residues. CDR3 in amino acids: CASSFLRPTSAGYEQYF. In nucleotides, the CDR3 is TGTGCCAGCAGTTTCCTTAGACCGACTAGTGCGGGCTACGAGCAGTACTTC.